This TCR beta chain was captured in a study of blood T cell repertoires in COVID-19 (dated by TCRdb to the early 2020s). Regarding the study in general: Collaborator samples came from the United States, Italy and Spain and covered acute and convalescent phases of COVID-19. The material from the prospective study consisted of cDNA or gDNA derived from T cells, B-cell-depleted T cells, or PBMCs. Deeply sampled blood TCRbeta repertoires from subjects exposed to, actively infected with, or recovered from COVID-19 were included in the dataset. The repertoires were made available in a free public database intended to serve as a resource for research on the immune response to SARS-CoV-2. The sample metadata nearly always contained a de-identified subject ID, COVID-19 status, age in years and sex. Where available, HLA class I and class II types were obtained from metadata supplied by the sample provider rather than from assay-based typing. The samples were drawn from two sources: the first 160 participants of the ongoing ImmuneRACE study, and 1,254 subjects contributed by 6 global collaborators. Study-wide findings and limitations: Clinical and demographic metadata were provided uncurated, with the amount varying by source and participant.

TCRbeta CDR3 regions were amplified from genomic DNA using the immunoSEQ Assay, a bias-controlled multiplex PCR. From the authors' description of their analysis: The number of nucleated cells in each sample was estimated from the amplification of reference gene primers within the assay. Sequence reads were collapsed and filtered to measure the absolute abundance of every unique TCRbeta CDR3 rearrangement. Productive Simpson clonality was computed per sample as the square root of Simpson's diversity index over productive rearrangements. The immuneACCESS repertoire file appears here via TCRdb, limited to in-frame rearrangements. These files lack a portion of the clones; in checked studies, under half of the deficit traces to unresolved V genes, and the cause of the others is not known. Clonal size and the V and J genes are those of that table, whereas D and trimming came from the DNA. The sample table shows about 210,000 clones, and approximately 78% are seen once. The ten largest clonotypes hold less than 6% of the sample.

At one collaborating source in Seattle, patients were enrolled during active infection and were followed longitudinally through the course of disease. The collaborating institutions used their own protocols to collect whole blood in K2EDTA tubes. Collaborator samples were shipped for TCRbeta analysis as frozen whole blood, isolated PBMCs, or DNA extracted from either sample type. The CDR3 runs 13 amino acids, cysteine and phenylalanine included. Kept here is only the CDR3 DNA, which spans 39 bases and is read in frame from base 1. CDR1 and CDR2, looked up from the germline V gene (reference sequence), are SEHNR and FQNEAQ. V is shortened by 5 bases, J by 4 bases, and the region joining them spans 12 bases. The table lists this clone with a count of one. Its specific antigen is unknown. Per-base qualities were not stored, and no clone one base away is much larger.

The chain joins TRBV7-9 to TRBJ2-7, with TRBD2 as a weak D call on 6 bases. The receptor's source is a woman aged 65 to 85 with COVID-19, enrolled during active disease. The sequencing input was peripheral blood. The DNA sequence is as follows: TGTGCCAGCAGCCCCTCCGGGGGTTACGAGCAGTACTTC. This sequence encodes CASSPSGGYEQYF.